Below are 18 T cell receptor beta chains sequenced from a single sample in a study of cytomegalovirus exposure and HLA in healthy donors. Use of 60 Vbeta and 13 Jbeta primers characterized the PCR. Measured with immunoSEQ multiplex PCR; TCRdb has only the in-frame clones, and not every one. The table shows some 250,000 clones, with around 76% occurring only once. Material: PBMCs. Receptors were obtained from a woman between 40 and 50 years old in good health and CMV-seropositive.

V usage is TRBV4-2 and J usage is TRBJ1-2; TRBD1 agrees at 7 bases. This CDR3 is 14 amino acids long. Germline values: CDR1 LGHNA, CDR2 YNFKEQ. V lost 4 bases, J lost 6 bases, and 8 bases stayed unmatched. The DNA for the CDR3 is TGTGCCAGCAGCCTTCCCCGGGACAGAGATGGCTACACCTTC. This gives the protein CASSLPRDRDGYTF.

The rearrangement uses TRBV7-9 and TRBJ1-5, with D unresolved. CDR3 length: 16 amino acids. Germline values: CDR1 SEHNR, CDR2 FQNEAQ (reference sequence). The ends were cut back, 1 base at V and 2 bases at J, with 12 bases in the middle. In nucleotides, the CDR3 is TGTGCCAGCAGCTTAGTGGGGAGGGCCGGCAATCAGCCCCAGCATTTT. Translation: CASSLVGRAGNQPQHF. Filled out from reference TRBV7-9 and TRBJ1-5, the complete variable domain reads DTGVSQNPRHKITKRGQNVTFRCDPISEHNRLYWYRQTLGQGPEFLTYFQNEAQLEKSRLLSDRFSAERPKGSFSTLEIQRTEQGDSAMYLCASSLVGRAGNQPQHFGDGTRLSIL.

The table lists this clone with a count of one. This chain joins TRBV7-9 and TRBJ2-2; no clear D gene. V was shortened by 5 bases and J by 0 bases, with 13 bases between the two germline ends. Germline V lookup: CDR1 SEHNR, CDR2 FQNEAQ (reference sequence). The CDR3 spans 16 residues. CDR3 sequence: CASSPRLVANTGELFF. In DNA, the CDR3 is TGTGCCAGCAGCCCTCGACTGGTCGCGAACACCGGGGAGCTGTTTTTT.

The V call is TRBV7-2, the J call TRBJ2-5; weak D call: TRBD2 (5 bases). V lost 0 bases to trimming and J lost 7 bases, with 15 bases between them. CDR3 size: 15 residues. The V gene's germline CDR1 is SGHTA and CDR2 FQGNSA. The CDR3 nucleotides are TGTGCCAGCAGCTTAGCGGAGGCCGGGATTAGGACCCAGTACTTC. Translating it yields CASSLAEAGIRTQYF. Using reference TRBV7-2 and TRBJ2-5 for the parts outside the CDR3, the full variable domain is GAGVSQSPSNKVTEKGKDVELRCDPISGHTALYWYRQSLGQGLEFLIYFQGNSAPDKSGLPSDRFSAERTGGSVSTLTIQRTQQEDSAVYLCASSLAEAGIRTQYFGPGTRLLVL.

The chain is built from TRBV25-1 and TRBJ1-5; a possible D gene is TRBD1 (5 bases). The CDR3 consists of 14 residues. CDR1 MGHDK and CDR2 SYGVNS come from the germline V gene. Trimming took off 2 bases at V and 6 bases at J, with 11 bases between the two ends. CDR3 region: CASSEGAVFQPQHF. Written as DNA, the CDR3 is TGTGCCAGCAGTGAAGGGGCAGTCTTTCAGCCCCAGCATTTT.

This sequence joins TRBV2 and TRBJ2-7; weak D call: TRBD2 (5 bases). V shed 2 bases and J shed 0 bases, with 8 bases lying between them. The CDR3 runs to 14 residues. The V gene's germline CDR1 is SNHLY and CDR2 FYNNEI. CDR3 loop: CASSERGASYEQYF. CDR3 DNA: TGTGCCAGCAGTGAACGGGGAGCCTCCTACGAGCAGTACTTC. Complete variable domain (other parts from reference TRBV2 and TRBJ2-7): EPEVTQTPSHQVTQMGQEVILRCVPISNHLYFYWYRQILGQKVEFLVSFYNNEISEKSEIFDDQFSVERPDGSNFTLKIRSTKLEDSAMYFCASSERGASYEQYFGPGTRLTVT.

The table lists this clone with a count of one. The chain links TRBV11-3 to TRBJ2-3, with 9 bases aligning to TRBD2. V lost 3 bases, J lost 6 bases, and 4 bases stayed unmatched. This CDR3 is built from 14 residues. The V gene's germline CDR1 is SGHNT and CDR2 YENEEA. The CDR3 nucleotides are TGTGCCAGCAGCTTGAGGCTAGCGGGGGATACGCAGTATTTT. It specifies CASSLRLAGDTQYF.

This clone was detected a few times. The chain links TRBV27 to TRBJ2-2; a possible D gene is TRBD2 (5 bases). Germline CDR1 reads MNHEY; CDR2 reads SMNVEV (reference sequence). The CDR3 loop spans 14 amino acids. The V end lost 1 base, the J end lost 6 bases, and 9 bases lay between the germline ends. The CDR3 DNA sequence: TGTGCCAGCAGTTTATATCGGGGAGCCGGGGAGCTGTTTTTT. Translated, it gives CASSLYRGAGELFF.

CDR3 sequence: CASSPTTGNEQFF. CDR3 sequence (DNA): TGTGCCAGCAGCCCCACCACAGGCAATGAGCAGTTCTTC. V is TRBV9 and J is TRBJ2-1, with D possibly matching TRBD1 (5 bases). V lost 4 bases to trimming and J lost 6 bases, with 11 bases between them. From germline, CDR1 is SGDLS and CDR2 YYNGEE. The CDR3 consists of 13 residues. Combining the CDR3 with reference TRBV9 and TRBJ2-1 gives the whole variable domain DSGVTQTPKHLITATGQRVTLRCSPRSGDLSVYWYQQSLDQGLQFLIQYYNGEERAKGNILERFSAQQFPDLHSELNLSSLELGDSALYFCASSPTTGNEQFFGPGTRLTVL.

This rearrangement joins TRBV6-1 to TRBJ2-2; D might be TRBD1 (5 bases). This CDR3 comprises 14 residues. V was cut by 6 bases and J by 5 bases, with 13 bases left in between. Germline V lookup: CDR1 MNHNS, CDR2 SASEGT. The CDR3 coding sequence is TGTGCCAGCAGCAGGGTCATAGGGACCGGGGAGCTGTTTTTT. Its translation: CASSRVIGTGELFF.

Here the CDR3 reads CASSLTTPQTQYF. The DNA for the CDR3 is TGTGCCAGCAGCCTAACCACCCCACAGACCCAGTACTTC. The V gene is TRBV7-7, the J gene TRBJ2-5; no clear D. This CDR3 has 13 amino acids. Trimming removed 5 bases from V and 6 bases from J, with 13 bases in between. CDR1 and CDR2 (germline): SSHAT, FNYEAQ (reference sequence). Supplemented by reference TRBV7-7 and TRBJ2-5, the full variable domain reads GAGVSQSPRYKVTKRGQDVTLRCDPISSHATLYWYQQALGQGPEFLTYFNYEAQPDKSGLPSDRFSAERPEGSISTLTIQRTEQRDSAMYRCASSLTTPQTQYFGPGTRLLVL.

V usage is TRBV4-3 and J usage is TRBJ1-1; D gene ambiguous. CDR1 LGHNA and CDR2 YSLEER come from the germline V gene. This CDR3 has 14 amino acids. Trimming took off 5 bases at V and 4 bases at J, with 14 bases between the two ends. CDR3 DNA: TGCGCCAGCAGCGACTCGCGTCTGGGCACTGAAGCTTTCTTT. It is translated as CASSDSRLGTEAFF.

This clone was detected only a few times. The chain employs TRBV10-1 and TRBJ2-5, with D unclear. CDR1 is WNHNN and CDR2 is SYGVQD in the germline V gene (reference sequence). Between the trimmed V and J ends, which lost 6 bases and 3 bases, there was a span of 11 bases. CDR3 length: 13 amino acids. CDR3 in amino acids: CASSPSAEETQYF. The DNA of the CDR3 is TGCGCCAGCAGCCCCTCCGCGGAAGAGACCCAGTACTTC.

This clone was seen more than once but under ten times. The gene calls are TRBV9 and TRBJ1-1; D perhaps matches TRBD1 (6 bases). This CDR3 has 13 residues. Germline CDR1 SGDLS, CDR2 YYNGEE. The V gene lost 4 bases and the J gene lost 4 bases, with 11 bases spanning the gap. The CDR3 DNA is TGTGCCAGCAGCCTTGGACAGACCACTGAAGCTTTCTTT. Residues: CASSLGQTTEAFF.

The rearrangement uses TRBV7-8 and TRBJ2-7; tentative D call: TRBD1 (5 bases). The CDR3 is 14 amino acids. CDR1 SGHVS and CDR2 FQNEAQ come from the germline V gene. The V end was cut by 8 bases, the J end by 2 bases, with 16 bases between. The CDR3 sequence: CASGHRDSTYEQYF. In DNA form, the CDR3 reads TGTGCCAGCGGGCACCGAGACAGCACCTACGAGCAGTACTTC.

The rearrangement uses TRBV7-2 and TRBJ2-5; D remains ambiguous. Trimming left V 3 bases short and J 2 bases short, with 13 bases between. Germline V CDR1 and CDR2: SGHTA, FQGNSA. The CDR3 loop spans 15 amino acids. The CDR3 nucleotides read TGTGCCAGCAGCTTCTCAGGAACAATACAAGAGACCCAGTACTTC. This encodes CASSFSGTIQETQYF.

The gene calls are TRBV13 and TRBJ2-5; 8 nucleotides align to TRBD1. CDR3 length equals 15 residues. V lost 4 bases to trimming and J lost 2 bases; unmatched junction nucleotides: 6. Germline V CDR1 and CDR2: PRHDT, FYEKMQ (reference sequence). This CDR3 reads CASSWGTGEQETQYF. In DNA form, the CDR3 reads TGTGCCAGCAGCTGGGGGACAGGAGAACAAGAGACCCAGTACTTC.

The chain uses TRBV29-1 and TRBJ1-2; TRBD1 agrees at 8 bases. The germline V gene has CDR1 SQVTM and CDR2 ANQGSEA. J lost 3 bases, V lost 5 bases, and 5 bases had no gene match. The CDR3 is made up of 13 amino acids. This CDR3 reads CSVLDRGYYGYTF. The CDR3 DNA is TGCAGCGTTCTTGACAGGGGCTACTATGGCTACACCTTC.